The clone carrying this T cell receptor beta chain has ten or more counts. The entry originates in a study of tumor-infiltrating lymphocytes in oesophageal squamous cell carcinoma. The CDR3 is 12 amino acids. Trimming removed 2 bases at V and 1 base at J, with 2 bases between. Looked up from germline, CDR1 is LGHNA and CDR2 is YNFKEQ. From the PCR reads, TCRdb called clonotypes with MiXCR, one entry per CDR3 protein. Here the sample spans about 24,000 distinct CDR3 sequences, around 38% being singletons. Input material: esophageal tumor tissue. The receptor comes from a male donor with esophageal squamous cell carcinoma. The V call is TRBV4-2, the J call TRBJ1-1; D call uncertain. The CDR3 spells CASSQQNTEAFF. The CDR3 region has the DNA TGTGCCAGCAGCCAACAGAACACTGAAGCTTTCTTT.